The 5 T cell receptor beta chains below were found in one sample sequenced in a study of T cell repertoires in cytomegalovirus infection (dated by TCRdb to between 2018 and 2020). According to the study, the label for this sample's treatment or condition signals: in vitro stimulation with specific CMV peptide epitopes to enrich CMV-specific T cells. The instrument was an Illumina HiSeq 1500. The public reads were quality trimmed at Q25 with fastp and then assembled into clones with MiXCR by TCRdb, keeping productive beta chains. Identical CDR3 protein sequences are pooled into one entry, listed with their most common genes and DNA. The sample data list just under 500,000 distinct CDR3 sequences, and about 33% of these were observed just once. The ten largest clonotypes hold about 17% of the sample. The antigens of these receptors remain unknown. Sample: cultured PBMCs, taken from culture after CMV antigen stimulation. These receptors all come from a human donor in good health (CMV status not recorded). Some clones in this sample may be carry-over from other donors' samples.

The gene calls are TRBV7-8 and TRBJ2-7; TRBD1 might be the D (5 bases). The CDR3 is made up of 15 amino acids. Germline CDR1 SGHVS, CDR2 FQNEAQ. Trimming pared 1 base from V and 0 bases from J, leaving 10 bases between. In nucleotides, the CDR3 is TGTGCCAGCAGCTTAGACGCAGGGTACTCCTACGAGCAGTACGTC. The encoded protein is CASSLDAGYSYEQYV.

This clonotype was counted at least ten times. V is TRBV12-3 or TRBV12-4 and J is TRBJ1-5; perhaps TRBD1 as D (5 bases). This CDR3 has 14 amino acids. Trimming cost V 5 bases and J 0 bases, with 8 bases left between them. CDR3 nucleotides: TGTGCCAGCAGTCGCGGGGGTAGCAATCAGCCCCAGCATTTT. Translation gives CASSRGGSNQPQHF.

This clonotype was detected a few times. The rearrangement links TRBV6-1 to TRBJ2-3, with D unclear. The CDR3 contains 11 residues. Germline V gene data show CDR1 as MNHNS and CDR2 as SASEGT. The germline V and J ends were trimmed by 8 bases and 2 bases, with 5 bases remaining between them. CDR3 sequence: CASLYTDTQYF. The DNA for the CDR3 is TGTGCCAGCCTTTACACAGATACGCAGTATTTT.

Here the CDR3 reads CASSYSPGGWAEAFF. As DNA, the CDR3 is TGTGCCAGCAGTTACTCTCCAGGGGGCTGGGCTGAAGCTTTCTTT. This chain connects TRBV6-6 to TRBJ1-1, with 8 nucleotides matching TRBD1. In germline, CDR1 is MNHNY, CDR2 SVGAGI (reference sequence). The CDR3 runs 15 residues. Trimming removed 0 bases from V and 6 bases from J; junction bases left unmatched: 6.

The V and J genes are TRBV7-6 and TRBJ2-4; the match to TRBD1 covers 10 bases. The CDR3 has 16 amino acids. V shed 1 base, J shed 4 bases, and the junction held 4 bases outside the gene matches. CDR1 is SGHVS and CDR2 is FNYEAQ in the germline V gene. For the CDR3, the DNA is TGTGCCAGCAGCTTAGACCGGACAGGGGGTAAAAACATTCAGTACTTC. Translation gives CASSLDRTGGKNIQYF.